The next 30 T cell receptor beta chains were all read from a single sample in a study of T cell responses to AZD1222 COVID-19 vaccine. Sequencing used immunoSEQ multiplex PCR; TCRdb keeps in-frame clones, though not all of them. The sample includes some 100,000 clones, more than 70% seen only once; the top ten take 17%. The sequenced sample was peripheral blood, obtained on day 0 of AZD1222 vaccination. These receptor sequences come from an adult in good health.

CDR3 coding DNA: TGTGCCAGCAGCGTAGGGCAGGGGGCCTACAATGAGCAGTTCTTC. This encodes CASSVGQGAYNEQFF. The rearrangement joins TRBV9 to TRBJ2-1; 7 bases match TRBD1. V lost 0 bases and J lost 2; bases outside the gene matches: 2. CDR1 and CDR2 from the germline V gene are SGDLS and YYNGEE. This CDR3 has 15 residues.

V gene TRBV15 combines with J gene TRBJ2-3; D may be TRBD1 (5 bases). Trimming cost V 0 bases and J 7 bases, with 20 bases left between them. Germline V CDR1 and CDR2: LNHNV, YYDKDF (reference sequence). The CDR3 is 17 residues long. The CDR3 loop reads CATSRDLDSPLRNTQYF. The CDR3 nucleotides read TGTGCCACCAGCAGAGATCTAGACAGCCCACTCAGGAATACGCAGTATTTT.

This chain links TRBV19 with TRBJ2-2, with D unclear. CDR3 length: 14 residues. Germline CDR1 and CDR2: LNHDA and SQIVND (reference sequence). V was pared by 7 bases and J by 5 bases, with 14 bases between. The CDR3 bases are TGTGCCAGTAACCGACGGACGCAAACCGGGGAGCTGTTTTTT. Protein sequence: CASNRRTQTGELFF.

The V call is TRBV27, the J call TRBJ1-5, with 9 bases lining up with TRBD1. The germline CDR1 and CDR2 sequences are MNHEY and SMNVEV (reference sequence). The trim removed 2 bases at V and 1 base at J, leaving 15 bases unmatched. CDR3 size: 20 residues. In nucleotides, the CDR3 is TGTGCCAGCAGTTTAAAGAGGTTGGAGGGGACAGGGTTAAGCAATCAGCCCCAGCATTTT. As protein: CASSLKRLEGTGLSNQPQHF.

V and J are TRBV5-1 and TRBJ2-1; 7 bases match TRBD2. Germline trimming cut 5 bases from V and 0 bases from J; bases unmatched to any gene: 2. Looked up from germline, CDR1 is SGHRS and CDR2 is YFSETQ. The CDR3 length is 14 residues. CDR3: CASRAGVSYNEQFF. In DNA form, the CDR3 reads TGCGCCAGCAGGGCGGGGGTCTCCTACAATGAGCAGTTCTTC.

On this clone itself: The germline gene is not matched at one end of the junction; a read error may be the cause. The V and J genes are TRBV19 and TRBJ1-2; 12 nucleotides match TRBD1. CDR1 and CDR2 from the germline V gene are LNHDA and SQIVND (reference sequence). This CDR3 is built from 15 residues. This CDR3 is CASSYDPGQGAPGDF. DNA of the CDR3: TGTGCCAGTAGTTATGACCCGGGACAGGGGGCTCCAGGGGACTTC.

The V gene is TRBV7-2, the J gene TRBJ1-6; 8 bases line up with TRBD1. The J segment lost 6 bases and the V segment lost 6 bases, leaving 4 bases of the junction unmatched. Germline values: CDR1 SGHTA, CDR2 FQGNSA. The CDR3 loop spans 14 amino acids. This chain's CDR3 is CASRQTGANSPLHF. CDR3 nucleotide sequence: TGTGCCAGCAGGCAGACAGGGGCTAATTCACCCCTCCACTTT.

J is TRBJ2-3 and V is TRBV21-1; the D call in the table, TRBD2, was not verified against the DNA. TRBV21-1 is a pseudogene. The CDR3 spans 17 residues. The CDR3 is CASSEPGLAGPGDTQYF. The CDR3 coding sequence is TGTGCCAGCAGCGAACCGGGACTAGCGGGACCGGGAGATACGCAGTATTTT.

This sequence joins TRBV29-1 and TRBJ1-1; 7 bases fit TRBD1. With 5 bases clipped from V and 0 bases from J, the junction kept 6 bases outside the gene matches. The CDR3 has 14 residues. Germline CDR1 SQVTM, CDR2 ANQGSEA. DNA for the CDR3: TGCAGCGTTTCACAGGGGCCAATGAACACTGAAGCTTTCTTT. Its translation is CSVSQGPMNTEAFF.

The gene calls are TRBV7-7 and TRBJ2-3; 11 bases agree with TRBD1. This CDR3 spans 15 amino acids. Germline V gene sequence: CDR1 SSHAT, CDR2 FNYEAQ (reference sequence). V lost 5 bases, J lost 4 bases, and 5 bases stayed unmatched. CDR3 region: CASSGDRGIPDTQYF. The DNA of the CDR3 is TGTGCCAGCAGCGGGGACAGGGGGATTCCAGATACGCAGTATTTT.

This clone was seen more than once but under ten times. The CDR3: CASVPGRNTEAFF. DNA for the CDR3: TGTGCCAGCGTCCCTGGACGAAACACTGAAGCTTTCTTT. V gene TRBV28 combines with J gene TRBJ1-1; the D is unclear. Germline assignment: CDR1 MDHEN and CDR2 SYDVKM. V was clipped by 8 bases and J by 2 bases, with 12 bases between them. The CDR3 consists of 13 residues. The full variable domain, completed using reference TRBV28 and TRBJ1-1, is DVKVTQSSRYLVKRTGEKVFLECVQDMDHENMFWYRQDPGLGLRLIYFSYDVKMKEKGDIPEGYSVSREKKERFSLILESASTNQTSMYLCASVPGRNTEAFFGQGTRLTVV.

This chain joins TRBV9 and TRBJ1-4; D is possibly TRBD1 (5 bases). This CDR3 has 15 residues. V lost 2 bases to trimming and J lost 4 bases, with 12 bases between them. Germline V gives CDR1 SGDLS, CDR2 YYNGEE. CDR3 protein: CASSVGGGFNEKLFF. CDR3 DNA sequence: TGTGCCAGCAGCGTCGGGGGAGGGTTTAATGAAAAACTGTTTTTT.

The rearrangement joins TRBV29-1 to TRBJ2-7; 9 nucleotides match TRBD1. The CDR3 has 13 residues. The V gene's germline CDR1 is SQVTM and CDR2 ANQGSEA. Trimming at V came to 7 bases and at J to 3 bases, leaving 7 bases not matched to a gene. In DNA, the CDR3 is TGCAGCGGGTCCGGGGGACAGGGCTACGAGCAGTACTTC. This encodes CSGSGGQGYEQYF.

The rearrangement joins TRBV20-1 to TRBJ1-1; D unresolved. Trimming took off 3 bases at V and 7 bases at J, with 9 bases between the two ends. Germline CDR1 is DFQATT and CDR2 is SNEGSKA (reference sequence). The CDR3 contains 11 residues. CDR3 region: CSASSRVEAFF. The CDR3 DNA sequence: TGCAGTGCTAGTTCCCGAGTTGAAGCTTTCTTT.

The chain recombines TRBV21-1 with TRBJ1-1. TRBV21-1 counts as a pseudogene. CDR3 length equals 15 residues. The CDR3 protein is CASSSRGILNTEAFF. CDR3 DNA sequence: TGTGCCAGCAGCTCTCGGGGGATTCTGAACACTGAAGCTTTCTTT.

This chain joins TRBV6-5 and TRBJ2-7, with D hard to call. Trimming took off 6 bases at V and 3 bases at J, with 9 bases between the two ends. The CDR3 is 12 amino acids. Per germline, CDR1 MNHEY and CDR2 SVGAGI. The CDR3 spells CASRHDNYEQYV. The DNA for the CDR3 is TGTGCCAGCAGACACGACAACTACGAGCAGTACGTC.

The chain carries TRBV18 and TRBJ1-3; D call uncertain. V lost 1 base, J lost 3 bases, and 10 bases lay in between. Germline assignment: CDR1 KGHSH and CDR2 LQKENI. The CDR3 has 15 residues. CDR3 in DNA: TGTGCCAGCTCACCACTTATGGTTAATGGAAACACCATATATTTT. This translates into CASSPLMVNGNTIYF.

The chain combines TRBV6-1 with TRBJ2-1; D is unclear. This CDR3 spans 14 amino acids. Germline V lookup: CDR1 MNHNS, CDR2 SASEGT. V was clipped by 2 bases and J by 9 bases, with 14 bases between them. The CDR3 sequence is CASSEYGVPGEQFF. As DNA, the CDR3 is TGTGCCAGCAGTGAATATGGGGTGCCGGGTGAGCAGTTCTTC.

The chain employs TRBV5-1 and TRBJ1-2; D gene ambiguous. Between the trimmed V and J ends, which lost 3 bases and 8 bases, there was a span of 17 bases. The CDR3 has 14 residues. Looked up from germline, CDR1 is SGHRS and CDR2 is YFSETQ. As DNA, the CDR3 is TGCGCCAGCAGCTACGGGCAGGAATTCTTCGGCTACACCTTC. Protein: CASSYGQEFFGYTF.

This clone is a singleton in its sample. The chain combines TRBV30 with TRBJ1-3; TRBD1 matches at 8 bases. V dropped 5 bases and J dropped 2; count of bases not matched to a gene: 2. The CDR3 is 13 amino acids. Germline V gene sequence: CDR1 GTSNPN, CDR2 SVGIG (reference sequence). The CDR3 region has the DNA TGTGCCTGGGAGACAGGGGCTGGAAACACCATATATTTT. Translated: CAWETGAGNTIYF.

The rearrangement links TRBV5-4 to TRBJ1-3; 7 positions agree with TRBD1. Germline V gene sequence: CDR1 SGHNT, CDR2 YYREEE (reference sequence). V lost 4 bases to trimming and J lost 1 base; unmatched junction nucleotides: 8. This CDR3 spans 16 amino acids. The CDR3, as DNA: TGTGCCAGCAGCGCCGACAGGGTAGTTTCTGGAAACACCATATATTTT. Translating gives CASSADRVVSGNTIYF.

In its sample, this clone was seen once. CDR3 sequence reads: CASSYSGLALETQYF. The CDR3 coding sequence is TGTGCCAGCAGTTACTCAGGACTAGCGCTTGAGACCCAGTACTTC. The chain recombines TRBV6-5 with TRBJ2-5; 9 nucleotides agree with TRBD2. The ends lost 0 bases at V and 5 bases at J; junction bases unmatched: 4. The germline gives CDR1 MNHEY, CDR2 SVGAGI. The CDR3 has 15 residues.

CDR3 sequence (DNA): TGCAGTGTTGGAGGGAACTACGAGCAGTACTTC. Its protein product is CSVGGNYEQYF. V gene TRBV20-1 combines with J gene TRBJ2-7; D may be TRBD2 (6 bases). Trimming took 7 bases from V and 3 from J, leaving 10 bases between them. This CDR3 comprises 11 residues. CDR1 DFQATT and CDR2 SNEGSKA come from the germline V gene (reference sequence).

This chain uses TRBV11-2 with TRBJ1-1; a weak D match, TRBD1 (6 bases). This CDR3 region has 15 residues. V lost 5 bases and J lost 3, with 16 bases in between. Per the germline V gene, CDR1 is SGHAT and CDR2 is FQNNGV. The CDR3 reads CASSPRGGRDTEAFF. The CDR3, as DNA: TGTGCCAGCAGCCCTAGAGGGGGGCGGGACACTGAAGCTTTCTTT.

The V gene is TRBV5-1, the J gene TRBJ2-7; D unclear. Germline V gene data show CDR1 as SGHRS and CDR2 as YFSETQ. There are 15 residues in the CDR3. V lost 3 bases, J lost 0 bases, and 13 bases lay in between. The CDR3 bases are TGCGCCAGCAGCTCCGGACCCGCGAGCTCCTACGAGCAGTACTTC. It is translated as CASSSGPASSYEQYF.

The chain carries TRBV7-8 and TRBJ2-2, with D tentatively TRBD1 (6 bases). V lost 1 base and J lost 6, with 9 bases in between. The germline V gene has CDR1 SGHVS and CDR2 FQNEAQ. CDR3 size: 14 residues. This CDR3 is CASSLEGVAGELFF. The CDR3 DNA reads as TGTGCCAGCAGCTTAGAGGGGGTGGCCGGGGAGCTGTTTTTT.

V gene TRBV7-9 combines with J gene TRBJ1-5; 12 bases are a match to TRBD1. Trimming at V came to 3 bases and at J to 0 bases, leaving 0 bases not matched to a gene. The CDR3 covers 16 residues. From germline, CDR1 is SEHNR and CDR2 FQNEAQ (reference sequence). The CDR3 reads CASSLGQGASNQPQHF. The CDR3 bases are TGTGCCAGCAGCTTGGGACAGGGGGCTAGCAATCAGCCCCAGCATTTT. Drawing the rest from reference TRBV7-9 and TRBJ1-5, the complete variable domain is DTGVSQNPRHKITKRGQNVTFRCDPISEHNRLYWYRQTLGQGPEFLTYFQNEAQLEKSRLLSDRFSAERPKGSFSTLEIQRTEQGDSAMYLCASSLGQGASNQPQHFGDGTRLSIL.

This clone was observed a handful of times. The chain has TRBV6-5 and TRBJ1-2; 7 bases map to TRBD1. Germline V gives CDR1 MNHEY, CDR2 SVGAGI. This CDR3 is built from 14 residues. V lost 6 bases, J lost 5 bases, and 9 bases stayed unmatched. CDR3 nucleotide sequence: TGTGCCAGCAGCGGAGGGGGCAGAGGGTATGGCTACACCTTC. Translating gives CASSGGGRGYGYTF.

V is TRBV9 and J is TRBJ1-2; D remains ambiguous. Germline CDR1 reads SGDLS; CDR2 reads YYNGEE. Between the trimmed V and J ends, which lost 4 bases and 4 bases, there was a span of 8 bases. This CDR3 is 12 amino acids long. CDR3 loop: CASSPPRYGYTF. The CDR3 DNA is TGTGCCAGCAGCCCACCCCGCTATGGCTACACCTTC. Looking up the rest from reference TRBV9 and TRBJ1-2 gives the full variable domain: DSGVTQTPKHLITATGQRVTLRCSPRSGDLSVYWYQQSLDQGLQFLIQYYNGEERAKGNILERFSAQQFPDLHSELNLSSLELGDSALYFCASSPPRYGYTFGSGTRLTVV.

The rearrangement uses TRBV13 and TRBJ2-7, with TRBD2 matching over 10 bases. CDR3 length: 18 amino acids. The germline V gene has CDR1 PRHDT and CDR2 FYEKMQ (reference sequence). V lost 2 bases to trimming and J lost 3 bases; unmatched junction nucleotides: 13. In DNA, the CDR3 is TGTGCCAGCAGCTTACTTAGCGGGGGGCCCGAAGGAAACTACGAGCAGTACTTC. It yields the protein CASSLLSGGPEGNYEQYF.